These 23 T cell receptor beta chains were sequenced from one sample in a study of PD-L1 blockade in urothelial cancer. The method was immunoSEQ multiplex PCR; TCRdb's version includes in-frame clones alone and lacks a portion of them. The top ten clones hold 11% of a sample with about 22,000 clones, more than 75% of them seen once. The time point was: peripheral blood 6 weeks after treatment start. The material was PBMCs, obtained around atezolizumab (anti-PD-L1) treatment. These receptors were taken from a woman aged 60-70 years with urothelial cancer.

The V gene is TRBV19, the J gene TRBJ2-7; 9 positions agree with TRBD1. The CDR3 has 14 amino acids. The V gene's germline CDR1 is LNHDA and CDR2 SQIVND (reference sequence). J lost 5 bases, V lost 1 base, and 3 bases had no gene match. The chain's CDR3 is CASSIGDRAHEQYF. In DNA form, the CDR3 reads TGTGCCAGTAGTATAGGGGACAGGGCCCACGAGCAGTACTTC.

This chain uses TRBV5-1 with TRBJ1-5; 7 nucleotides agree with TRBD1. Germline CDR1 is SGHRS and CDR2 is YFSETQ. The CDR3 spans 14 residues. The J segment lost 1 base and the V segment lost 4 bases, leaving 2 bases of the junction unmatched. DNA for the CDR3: TGCGCCAGCAGCCCGGGACAGAGCAATCAGCCCCAGCATTTT. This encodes CASSPGQSNQPQHF.

The CDR3 DNA sequence: TGTGCCAGCAGTGATGGGCTAGCGGGGGGAGATACGCAGTATTTT. Its translation is CASSDGLAGGDTQYF. This sequence joins TRBV2 and TRBJ2-3; the match to TRBD2 covers 11 bases. Germline loops: CDR1 SNHLY, CDR2 FYNNEI. The trim removed 3 bases at V and 5 bases at J, leaving 4 bases unmatched. The CDR3 is 15 amino acids.

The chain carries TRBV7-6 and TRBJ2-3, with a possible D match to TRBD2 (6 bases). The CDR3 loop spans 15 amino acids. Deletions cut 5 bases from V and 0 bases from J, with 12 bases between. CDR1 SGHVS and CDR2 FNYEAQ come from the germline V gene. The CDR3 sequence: CASSLRGGSTDTQYF. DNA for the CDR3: TGTGCCAGCAGCCTCCGTGGGGGGAGCACAGATACGCAGTATTTT.

The CDR3 DNA follows: TGTGCCAGCAGCCCTAGCGGGCCCTACGAGCAGTACTTC. This encodes CASSPSGPYEQYF. The chain couples TRBV7-2 to TRBJ2-7; 8 bases agree with TRBD2. CDR1 and CDR2 from the germline V gene are SGHTA and FQGNSA. The CDR3 consists of 13 residues. Losses at the gene ends were 5 bases for V and 2 bases for J; bases not matched to a gene: 2.

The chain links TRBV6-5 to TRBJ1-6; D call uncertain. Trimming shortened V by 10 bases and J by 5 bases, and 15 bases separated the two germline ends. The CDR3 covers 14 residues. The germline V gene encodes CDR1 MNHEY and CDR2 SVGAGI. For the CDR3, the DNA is TGTGCCACCCTCCGGAGTATACATAATTCACCCCTCCACTTT. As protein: CATLRSIHNSPLHF.

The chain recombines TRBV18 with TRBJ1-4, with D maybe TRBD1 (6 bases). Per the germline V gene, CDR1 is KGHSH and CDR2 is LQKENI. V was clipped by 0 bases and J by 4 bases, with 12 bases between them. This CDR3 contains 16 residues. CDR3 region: CASSPPTGRGNEKLFF. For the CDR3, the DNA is TGTGCCAGCTCACCACCGACTGGCAGGGGTAATGAAAAACTGTTTTTT.

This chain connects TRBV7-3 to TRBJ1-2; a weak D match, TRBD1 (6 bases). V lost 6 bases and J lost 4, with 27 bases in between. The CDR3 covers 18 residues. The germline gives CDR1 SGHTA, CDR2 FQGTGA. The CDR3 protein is CASSNYRDLRVGSYGYTF. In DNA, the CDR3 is TGTGCCAGCAGTAACTACAGGGACCTCCGAGTTGGGAGCTATGGCTACACCTTC.

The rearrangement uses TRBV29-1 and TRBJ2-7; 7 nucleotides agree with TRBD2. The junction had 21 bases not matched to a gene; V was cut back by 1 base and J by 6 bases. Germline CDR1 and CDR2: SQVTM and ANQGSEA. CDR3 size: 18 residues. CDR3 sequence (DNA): TGCAGCGTTGAAGGCCCCGGGACTACACACCATCCAGGCATCGAGCAGTACTTC. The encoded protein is CSVEGPGTTHHPGIEQYF.

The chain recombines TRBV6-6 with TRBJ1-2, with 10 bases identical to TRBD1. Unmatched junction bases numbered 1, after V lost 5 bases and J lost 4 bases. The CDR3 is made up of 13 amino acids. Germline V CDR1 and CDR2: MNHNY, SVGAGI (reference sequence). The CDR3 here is CASSRQGAYGYTF. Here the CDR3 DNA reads TGTGCCAGCAGTCGACAGGGGGCCTATGGCTACACCTTC.

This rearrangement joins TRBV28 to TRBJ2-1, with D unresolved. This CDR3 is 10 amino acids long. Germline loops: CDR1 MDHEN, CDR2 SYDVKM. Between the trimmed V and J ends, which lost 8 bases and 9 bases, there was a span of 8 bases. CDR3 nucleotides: TGTGCCAGCGGCTTTCTTGAGCAGTTCTTC. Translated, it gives CASGFLEQFF.

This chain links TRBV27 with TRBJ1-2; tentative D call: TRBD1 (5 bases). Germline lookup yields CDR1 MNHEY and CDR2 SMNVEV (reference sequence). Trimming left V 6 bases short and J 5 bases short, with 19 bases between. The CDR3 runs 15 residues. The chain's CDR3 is CASSRQGILGYGYTF. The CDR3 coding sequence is TGTGCCAGCAGCCGTCAGGGAATTTTGGGGTATGGCTACACCTTC.

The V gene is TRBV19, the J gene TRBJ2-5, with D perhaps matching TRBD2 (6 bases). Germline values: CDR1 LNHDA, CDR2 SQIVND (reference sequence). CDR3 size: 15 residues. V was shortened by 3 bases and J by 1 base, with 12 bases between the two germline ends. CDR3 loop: CASSIGGEGQETQYF. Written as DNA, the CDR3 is TGTGCCAGTAGTATCGGGGGAGAGGGCCAAGAGACCCAGTACTTC.

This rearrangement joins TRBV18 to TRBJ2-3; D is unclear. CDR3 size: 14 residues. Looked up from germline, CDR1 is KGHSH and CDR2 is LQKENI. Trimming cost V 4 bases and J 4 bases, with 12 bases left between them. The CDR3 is CASSRAVGSDTQYF. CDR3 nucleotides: TGTGCCAGCTCACGTGCGGTGGGTTCAGATACGCAGTATTTT.

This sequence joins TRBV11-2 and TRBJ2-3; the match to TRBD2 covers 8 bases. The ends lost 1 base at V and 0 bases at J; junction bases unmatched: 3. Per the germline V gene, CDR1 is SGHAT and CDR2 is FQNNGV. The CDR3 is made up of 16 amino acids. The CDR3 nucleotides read TGTGCCAGCAGCTTAGCCGGGGGGGGGAGCACAGATACGCAGTATTTT. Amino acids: CASSLAGGGSTDTQYF.

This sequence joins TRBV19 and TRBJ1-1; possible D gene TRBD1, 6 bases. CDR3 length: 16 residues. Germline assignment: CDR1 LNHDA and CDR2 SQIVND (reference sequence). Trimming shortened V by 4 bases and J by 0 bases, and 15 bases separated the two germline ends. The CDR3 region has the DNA TGTGCCAGTAGTAGGACAGCCACGTCCATGAACACTGAAGCTTTCTTT. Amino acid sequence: CASSRTATSMNTEAFF.

CDR3 in DNA: TGTGCCAGCAGTTTCCGGGTTACATCCTACGAGCAGTACTTC. It is translated as CASSFRVTSYEQYF. This chain links TRBV5-6 with TRBJ2-7; D is uncertain. V lost 5 bases and J 1 base, leaving 13 bases between the germline ends. CDR3 length: 14 amino acids. The germline gives CDR1 SGHDT, CDR2 YYEEEE.

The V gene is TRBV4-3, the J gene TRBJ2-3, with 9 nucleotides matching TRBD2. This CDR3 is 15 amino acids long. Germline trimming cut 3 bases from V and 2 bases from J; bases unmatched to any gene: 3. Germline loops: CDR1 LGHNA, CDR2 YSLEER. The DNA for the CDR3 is TGCGCCAGCAGCCAGACTAGCGGATACACAGATACGCAGTATTTT. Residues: CASSQTSGYTDTQYF.

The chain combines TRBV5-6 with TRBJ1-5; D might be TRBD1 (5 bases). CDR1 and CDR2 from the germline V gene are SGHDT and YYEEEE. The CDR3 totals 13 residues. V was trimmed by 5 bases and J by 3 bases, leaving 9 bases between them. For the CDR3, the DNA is TGTGCCAGCAGTAGACAGCTCAATCAGCCCCAGCATTTT. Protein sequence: CASSRQLNQPQHF.

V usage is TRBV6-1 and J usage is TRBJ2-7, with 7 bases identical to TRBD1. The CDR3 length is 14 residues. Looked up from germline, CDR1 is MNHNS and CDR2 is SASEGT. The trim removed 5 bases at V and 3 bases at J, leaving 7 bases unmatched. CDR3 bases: TGTGCCAGCAGTCAGAGGGACAGCTACTACGAGCAGTACTTC. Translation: CASSQRDSYYEQYF.

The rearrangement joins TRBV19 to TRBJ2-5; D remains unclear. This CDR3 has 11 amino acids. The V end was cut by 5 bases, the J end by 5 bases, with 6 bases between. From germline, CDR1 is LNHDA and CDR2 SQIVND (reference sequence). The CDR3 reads CASSGSETQYF. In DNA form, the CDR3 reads TGTGCCAGTAGTGGCTCGGAGACCCAGTACTTC. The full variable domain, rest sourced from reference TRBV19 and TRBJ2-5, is DGGITQSPKYLFRKEGQNVTLSCEQNLNHDAMYWYRQDPGQGLRLIYYSQIVNDFQKGDIAEGYSVSREKKESFPLTVTSAQKNPTAFYLCASSGSETQYFGPGTRLLVL.

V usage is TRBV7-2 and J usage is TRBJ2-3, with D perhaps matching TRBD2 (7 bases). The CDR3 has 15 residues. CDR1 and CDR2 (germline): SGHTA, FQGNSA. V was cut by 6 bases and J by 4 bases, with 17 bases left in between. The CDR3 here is CASRPEGGVADTQYF. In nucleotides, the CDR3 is TGTGCCAGCAGACCCGAGGGGGGGGTCGCAGATACGCAGTATTTT. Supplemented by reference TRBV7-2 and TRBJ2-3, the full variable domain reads GAGVSQSPSNKVTEKGKDVELRCDPISGHTALYWYRQSLGQGLEFLIYFQGNSAPDKSGLPSDRFSAERTGGSVSTLTIQRTQQEDSAVYLCASRPEGGVADTQYFGPGTRLTVL.

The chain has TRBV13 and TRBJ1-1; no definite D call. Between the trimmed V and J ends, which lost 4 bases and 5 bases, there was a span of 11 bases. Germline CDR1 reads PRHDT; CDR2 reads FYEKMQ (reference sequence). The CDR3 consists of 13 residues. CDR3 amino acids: CASSYVGETEAFF. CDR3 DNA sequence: TGTGCCAGCAGCTACGTGGGAGAGACTGAAGCTTTCTTT.